This TCR beta chain was sequenced during a study of radiation and T cells in renal cell carcinoma (dated by TCRdb to 2018 to 2021). Describing the broader study: Samples were obtained from a clinical trial, in which 15 Gy stereotactic body radiation therapy was delivered to primary renal cell carcinomas and nephrectomy was performed 4 weeks later. A total of 50 to 60 samples underwent TCR beta sequencing, made up of some 26 tumors and about 27 peripheral blood samples. Across all 50 or so samples, 4,016,671 unique CDR3 nucleotide sequences, encoding 2,658,974 unique CDR3 amino acid sequences, were identified.

The intended sense of this specimen's time point label: blood 2 weeks post-SBRT. The treatment or condition label here, explained by the study, means: 15 Gy SBRT to primary tumor, nephrectomy 4 weeks later. Serial peripheral blood from radiation-treated patients was sampled at baseline, 2 weeks and 4 weeks after SBRT to track tumor-enriched clonotypes. Renal cell carcinoma with clear cell pathology was present in all patients. The QIAamp DNA Blood Mini Kit (Qiagen) was used to prepare genomic DNA for TCR sequencing. The analyses included just those samples that passed every quality control check. The immunoSEQ kit was used, according to the manufacturer's recommendations, to generate TCR beta libraries from genomic DNA. Library preparation used a first multiplex PCR with proprietary primers, then a second PCR adding unique barcodes, with bead cleanups after each round. A kit-provided positive control reaction and a negative control reaction were included in every sample batch. The final libraries were assessed on an Agilent 4200 TapeStation D1000 ScreenTape, pooled by volume, and quantified by qPCR. Sequencing ran on an Illumina NextSeq500 with a MidOutput 150-cycle cartridge, using 156 Read1 and 15 Index1 cycles with kit custom primers. The pooled library was loaded at approximately 1 pM, with a roughly 19% PhiX control spiked in. As for the authors' bioinformatics: The vendor-processed data were analyzed in R, and a clonotype was defined as all T cells that share the same CDR3 nucleotide sequence. For clone abundance analyses, frequencies were normalized to the 10,000 most abundant clones in each sample. Public T cell clones, which averaged fewer than five per sample, were excluded before analysis. Tumor-enriched clonotypes and baseline blood-enriched clonotypes were defined as those with an abundance difference of at least 32-fold between compartments. A beta-binomial differential abundance model was used to identify clonotypes that were expanded or contracted between blood time points. Tumor-blood repertoire similarity was measured with the Baroni-Urbani and Buser coefficient, and group comparisons used two-tailed Wilcoxon tests in R. This is the immuneACCESS table as TCRdb keeps it, with only in-frame sequences that have V and J called. A part of the clones is gone; compared with another copy, unresolved V genes explain less than half, and the rest is unexplained. The DNA gave D and trimming, while V, J and clone size come from that table. Recorded for this sample are about 130,000 clones; 88% of them occurred a single time. Approximately 5.8% of the sample comes from the top ten.

Overall study results and their limits: In blood, the top tumor clonotypes increased from baseline to 2 weeks after radiation and then shrank by 4 weeks, which suggests a temporary expansion of tumor-resident clones. Because pretreatment tumor biopsies were not available, the baseline intratumoral presence of clonotypes could not be determined. Dynamics of the blood repertoire were not tracked past 4 weeks after treatment. Because the trial had a single-armed design, the trial could not examine how radiation dose or scheduling affected the TCR repertoire.

As for this clone: The specificity of this receptor is unknown. Per-base qualities were not stored, and no clone one base away is much larger.

The CDR3 runs 17 amino acids, cysteine and phenylalanine included. The read is trimmed to its CDR3 DNA, 51 bases read in frame from base 1. Trimming accounts for 1 base at V and 3 bases at J, while the number of junction bases matched to no gene is 10. CDR1 and CDR2, looked up from the germline V gene (reference sequence), are SEHNR and FQNEAQ. The chain links TRBV7-9 with TRBJ1-2; 8 junctional bases match TRBD1. Source: blood, taken from a patient whose treatment included radiotherapy and nephrectomy. The TCR was taken from a woman in her seventies with renal cell carcinoma. The CDR3 protein is CASSLEDRGPKHYGYTF. DNA sequence: TGTGCCAGCAGCTTAGAAGACAGGGGTCCGAAACACTATGGCTACACCTTC.